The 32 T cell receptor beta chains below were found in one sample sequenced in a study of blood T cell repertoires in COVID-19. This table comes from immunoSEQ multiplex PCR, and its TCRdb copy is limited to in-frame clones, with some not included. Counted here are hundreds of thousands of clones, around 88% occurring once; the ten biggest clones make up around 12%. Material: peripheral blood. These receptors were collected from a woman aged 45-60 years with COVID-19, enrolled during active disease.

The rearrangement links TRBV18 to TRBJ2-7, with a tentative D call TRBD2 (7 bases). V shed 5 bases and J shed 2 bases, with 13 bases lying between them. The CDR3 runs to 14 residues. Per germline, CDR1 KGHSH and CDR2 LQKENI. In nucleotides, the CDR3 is TGTGCCAGCTCAACCGAGGGGGGGGCCTACGAGCAGTACTTC. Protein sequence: CASSTEGGAYEQYF.

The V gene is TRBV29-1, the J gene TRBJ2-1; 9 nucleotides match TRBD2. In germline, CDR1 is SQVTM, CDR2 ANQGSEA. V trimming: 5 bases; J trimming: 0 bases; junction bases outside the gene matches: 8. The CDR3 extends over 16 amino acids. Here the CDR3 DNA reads TGCAGCGTTTTGGACGCGGGGGGGAGCTCCTACAATGAGCAGTTCTTC. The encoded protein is CSVLDAGGSSYNEQFF.

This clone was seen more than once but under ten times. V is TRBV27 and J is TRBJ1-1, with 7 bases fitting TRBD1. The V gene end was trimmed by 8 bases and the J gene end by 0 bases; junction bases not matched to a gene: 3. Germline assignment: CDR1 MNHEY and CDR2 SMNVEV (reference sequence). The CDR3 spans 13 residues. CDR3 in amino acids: CASQGQLNTEAFF. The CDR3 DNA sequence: TGTGCCAGCCAGGGACAGTTGAACACTGAAGCTTTCTTT.

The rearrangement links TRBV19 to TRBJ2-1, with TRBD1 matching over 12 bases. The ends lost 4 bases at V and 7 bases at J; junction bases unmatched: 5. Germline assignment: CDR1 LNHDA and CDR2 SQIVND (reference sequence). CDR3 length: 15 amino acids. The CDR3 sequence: CASSTRDRGPNEQFF. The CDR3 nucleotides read TGTGCCAGTAGTACCCGGGACAGGGGGCCTAATGAGCAGTTCTTC.

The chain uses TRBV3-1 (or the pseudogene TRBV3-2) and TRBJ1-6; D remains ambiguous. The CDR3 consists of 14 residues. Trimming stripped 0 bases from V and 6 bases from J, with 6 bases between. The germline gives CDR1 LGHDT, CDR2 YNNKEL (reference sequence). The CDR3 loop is CASSQETANSPLHF. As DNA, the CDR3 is TGTGCCAGCAGCCAAGAAACAGCTAATTCACCCCTCCACTTT.

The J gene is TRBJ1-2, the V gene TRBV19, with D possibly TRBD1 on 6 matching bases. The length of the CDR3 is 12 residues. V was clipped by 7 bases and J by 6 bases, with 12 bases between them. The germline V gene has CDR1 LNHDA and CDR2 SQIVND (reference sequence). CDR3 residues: CASTTDRDGYTF. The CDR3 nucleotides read TGTGCCAGTACTACGGACAGAGATGGCTACACCTTC.

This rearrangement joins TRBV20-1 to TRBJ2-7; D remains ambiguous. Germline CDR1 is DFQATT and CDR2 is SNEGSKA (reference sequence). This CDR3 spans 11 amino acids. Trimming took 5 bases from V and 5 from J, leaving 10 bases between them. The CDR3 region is CSALNVDEQYF. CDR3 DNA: TGCAGTGCTCTAAATGTGGACGAGCAGTACTTC.

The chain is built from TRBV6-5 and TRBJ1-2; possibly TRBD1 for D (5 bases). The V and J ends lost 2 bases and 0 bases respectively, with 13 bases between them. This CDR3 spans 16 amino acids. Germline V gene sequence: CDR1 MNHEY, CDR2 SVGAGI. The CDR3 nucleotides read TGTGCCAGCAGTTACGTCGGCGGGGCAGCTAACTATGGCTACACCTTC. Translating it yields CASSYVGGAANYGYTF.

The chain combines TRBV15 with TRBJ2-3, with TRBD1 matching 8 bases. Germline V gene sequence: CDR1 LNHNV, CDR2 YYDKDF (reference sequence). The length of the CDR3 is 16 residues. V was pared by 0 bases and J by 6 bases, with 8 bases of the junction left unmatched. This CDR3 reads CATSRELGQGADTQYF. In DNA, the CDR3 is TGTGCCACCAGCAGAGAGTTGGGTCAGGGGGCCGATACGCAGTATTTT.

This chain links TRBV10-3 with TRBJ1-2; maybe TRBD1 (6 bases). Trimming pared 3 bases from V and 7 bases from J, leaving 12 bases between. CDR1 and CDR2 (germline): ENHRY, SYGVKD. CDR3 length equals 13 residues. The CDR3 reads CAISETGRSGYTF. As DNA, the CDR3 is TGTGCCATCAGTGAAACAGGGAGAAGTGGCTACACCTTC.

The CDR3 coding sequence is TGTGCCAGCAGCGTAGAGCCAGCGGGGTACTACGAGCAGTACTTC. Its protein product is CASSVEPAGYYEQYF. The chain combines TRBV9 with TRBJ2-7, with 7 bases fitting TRBD2. Looked up from germline, CDR1 is SGDLS and CDR2 is YYNGEE. Trimming took 0 bases from V and 3 from J; bases not matched to a gene: 6. The CDR3 has 15 amino acids.

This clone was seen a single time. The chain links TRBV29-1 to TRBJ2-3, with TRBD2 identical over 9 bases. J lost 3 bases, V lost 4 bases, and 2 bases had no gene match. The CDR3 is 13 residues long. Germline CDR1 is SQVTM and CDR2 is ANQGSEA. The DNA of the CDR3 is TGCAGCGTTGGCAGCGGGGGGACAGATACGCAGTATTTT. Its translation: CSVGSGGTDTQYF.

The CDR3 here is CASSLEAGAPYEQYF. CDR3 sequence (DNA): TGCGCCAGCAGCTTGGAGGCAGGGGCACCCTACGAGCAGTACTTC. The J gene is TRBJ2-7, the V gene TRBV5-1; the D gene is possibly TRBD1 (6 bases). The length of the CDR3 is 15 residues. Germline lookup yields CDR1 SGHRS and CDR2 YFSETQ. The V gene lost 0 bases and the J gene lost 2 bases, with 12 bases spanning the gap.

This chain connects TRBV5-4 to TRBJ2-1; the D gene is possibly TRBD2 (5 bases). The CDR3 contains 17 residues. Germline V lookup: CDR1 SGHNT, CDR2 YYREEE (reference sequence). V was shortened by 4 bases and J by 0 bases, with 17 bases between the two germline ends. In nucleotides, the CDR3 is TGTGCCAGCAGCCCCGGAGAGGGAGCGGTCTCCTACAATGAGCAGTTCTTC. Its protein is CASSPGEGAVSYNEQFF. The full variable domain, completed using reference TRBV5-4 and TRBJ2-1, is ETGVTQSPTHLIKTRGQQVTLRCSSQSGHNTVSWYQQALGQGPQFIFQYYREEENGRGNFPPRFSGLQFPNYSSELNVNALELDDSALYLCASSPGEGAVSYNEQFFGPGTRLTVL.

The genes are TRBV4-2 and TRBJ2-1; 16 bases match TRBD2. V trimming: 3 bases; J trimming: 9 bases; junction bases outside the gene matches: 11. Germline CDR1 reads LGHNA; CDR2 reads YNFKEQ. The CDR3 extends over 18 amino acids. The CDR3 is CASSHAGLAGGPGVEQFF. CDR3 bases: TGTGCCAGCAGCCATGCGGGACTAGCGGGGGGGCCGGGTGTTGAGCAGTTCTTC.

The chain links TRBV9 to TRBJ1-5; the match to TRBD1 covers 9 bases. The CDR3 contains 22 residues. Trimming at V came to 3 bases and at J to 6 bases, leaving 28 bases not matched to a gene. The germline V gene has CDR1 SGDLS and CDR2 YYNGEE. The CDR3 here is CASSGVCPQQGARAPWVQPQHF. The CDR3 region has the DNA TGTGCCAGCAGCGGGGTATGTCCCCAACAGGGGGCGCGAGCCCCGTGGGTTCAGCCCCAGCATTTT.

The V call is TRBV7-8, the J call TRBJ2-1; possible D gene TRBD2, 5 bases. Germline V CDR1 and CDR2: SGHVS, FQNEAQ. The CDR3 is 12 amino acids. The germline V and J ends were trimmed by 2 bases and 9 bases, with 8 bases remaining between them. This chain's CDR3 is CASSLTSSEQFF. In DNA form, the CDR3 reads TGTGCCAGCAGCTTAACTAGTAGTGAGCAGTTCTTC.

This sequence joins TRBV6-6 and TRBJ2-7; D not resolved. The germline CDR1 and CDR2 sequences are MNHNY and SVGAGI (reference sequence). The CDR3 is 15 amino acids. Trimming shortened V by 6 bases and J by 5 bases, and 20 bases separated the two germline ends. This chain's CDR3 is CASRYGDASQNEQYF. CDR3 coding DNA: TGTGCCAGCAGGTACGGAGACGCAAGCCAGAACGAGCAGTACTTC.

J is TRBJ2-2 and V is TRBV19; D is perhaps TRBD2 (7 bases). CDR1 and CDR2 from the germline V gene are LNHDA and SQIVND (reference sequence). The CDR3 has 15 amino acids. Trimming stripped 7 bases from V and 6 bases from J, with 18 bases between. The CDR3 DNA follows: TGTGCCAGTACCACCCTGGGGGGGCAGGCCGGGGAGCTGTTTTTT. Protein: CASTTLGGQAGELFF.

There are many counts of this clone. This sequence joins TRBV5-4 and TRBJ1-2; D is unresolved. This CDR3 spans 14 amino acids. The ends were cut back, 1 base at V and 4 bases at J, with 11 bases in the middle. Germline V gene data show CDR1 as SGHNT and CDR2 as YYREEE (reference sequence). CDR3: CASSLSGLTYGYTF. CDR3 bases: TGTGCCAGCAGCTTGTCAGGACTGACCTATGGCTACACCTTC.

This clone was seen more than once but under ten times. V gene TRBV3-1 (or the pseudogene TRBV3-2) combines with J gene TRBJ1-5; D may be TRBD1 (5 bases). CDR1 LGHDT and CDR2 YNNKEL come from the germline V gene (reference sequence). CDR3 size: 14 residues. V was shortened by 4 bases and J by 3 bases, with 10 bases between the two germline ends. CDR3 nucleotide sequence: TGTGCCAGCAGCCCACAGGCTACCAATCAGCCCCAGCATTTT. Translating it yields CASSPQATNQPQHF.

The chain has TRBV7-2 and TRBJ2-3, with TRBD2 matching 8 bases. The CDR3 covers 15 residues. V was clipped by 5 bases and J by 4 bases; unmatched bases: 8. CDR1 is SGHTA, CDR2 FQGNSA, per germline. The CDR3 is CASSVTGGPADTQYF. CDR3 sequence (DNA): TGTGCCAGCAGCGTTACGGGGGGGCCCGCAGATACGCAGTATTTT.

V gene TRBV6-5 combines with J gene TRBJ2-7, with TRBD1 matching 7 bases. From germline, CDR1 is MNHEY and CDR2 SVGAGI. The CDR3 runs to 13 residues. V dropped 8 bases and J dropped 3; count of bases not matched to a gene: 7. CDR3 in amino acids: CASGVGQVYEQYF. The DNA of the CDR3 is TGTGCCAGCGGGGTTGGACAGGTCTACGAGCAGTACTTC.

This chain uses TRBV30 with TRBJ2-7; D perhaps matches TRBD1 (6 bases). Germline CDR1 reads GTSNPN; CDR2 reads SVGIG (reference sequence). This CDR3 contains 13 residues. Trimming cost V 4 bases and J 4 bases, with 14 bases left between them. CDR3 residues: CAWNVGAAYEQYF. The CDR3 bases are TGTGCCTGGAATGTGGGGGCTGCGTACGAGCAGTACTTC.

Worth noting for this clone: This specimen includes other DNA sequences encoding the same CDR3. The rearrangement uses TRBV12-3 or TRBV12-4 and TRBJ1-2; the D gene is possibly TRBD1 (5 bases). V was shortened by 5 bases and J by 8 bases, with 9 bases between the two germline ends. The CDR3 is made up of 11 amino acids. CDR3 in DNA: TGTGCCAGCAGTCCCGGACAAGGCTACACCTTC. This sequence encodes CASSPGQGYTF.

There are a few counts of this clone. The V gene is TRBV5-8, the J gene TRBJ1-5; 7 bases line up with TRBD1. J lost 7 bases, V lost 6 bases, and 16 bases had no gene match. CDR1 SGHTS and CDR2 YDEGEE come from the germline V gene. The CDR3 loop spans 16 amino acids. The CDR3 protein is CASIHTGDRAEQPQHF. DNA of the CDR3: TGTGCCAGCATCCACACAGGAGACAGGGCGGAACAGCCCCAGCATTTT.

The CDR3 is CASSPGFNEKLFF. CDR3 nucleotide sequence: TGTGCCAGCAGCCCCGGTTTCAATGAAAAACTGTTTTTT. V is TRBV5-5 and J is TRBJ1-4; D unresolved. V was shortened by 4 bases and J by 5 bases, with 9 bases between the two germline ends. The CDR3 has 13 amino acids. CDR1 SGHKS and CDR2 YYEKEE come from the germline V gene (reference sequence).

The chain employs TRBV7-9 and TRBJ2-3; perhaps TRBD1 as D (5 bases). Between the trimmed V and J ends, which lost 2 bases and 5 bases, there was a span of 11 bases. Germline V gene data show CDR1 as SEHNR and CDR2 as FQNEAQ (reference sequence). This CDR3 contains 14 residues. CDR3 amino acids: CASSLIQGQDTQYF. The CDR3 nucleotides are TGTGCCAGCAGCTTAATCCAGGGTCAAGATACGCAGTATTTT.

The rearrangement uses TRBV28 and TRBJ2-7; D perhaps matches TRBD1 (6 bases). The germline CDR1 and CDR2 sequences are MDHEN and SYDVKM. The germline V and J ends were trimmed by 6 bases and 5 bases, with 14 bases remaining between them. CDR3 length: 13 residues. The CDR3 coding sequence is TGTGCCAGCAGCCTACTAACAGGGAACGAGCAGTACTTC. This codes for CASSLLTGNEQYF.

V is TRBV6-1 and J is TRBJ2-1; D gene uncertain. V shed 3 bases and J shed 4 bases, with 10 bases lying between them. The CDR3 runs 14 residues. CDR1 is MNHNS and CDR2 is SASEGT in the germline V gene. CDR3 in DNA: TGTGCCAGCAGTGACACAGTCTGGTACAATGAGCAGTTCTTC. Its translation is CASSDTVWYNEQFF.

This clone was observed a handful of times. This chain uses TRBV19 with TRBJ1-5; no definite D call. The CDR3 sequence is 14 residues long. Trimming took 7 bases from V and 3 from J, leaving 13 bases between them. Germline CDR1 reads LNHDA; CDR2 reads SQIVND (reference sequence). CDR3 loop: CASKWTGNNQPQHF. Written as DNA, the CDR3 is TGTGCCAGTAAGTGGACGGGAAACAATCAGCCCCAGCATTTT.

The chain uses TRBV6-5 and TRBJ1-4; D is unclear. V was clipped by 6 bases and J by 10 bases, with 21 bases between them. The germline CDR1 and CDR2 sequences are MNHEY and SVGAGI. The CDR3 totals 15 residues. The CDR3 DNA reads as TGTGCCAGCAGCCCGGGTCGGGGAAGAATAGGAAAACTGTTTTTT. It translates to CASSPGRGRIGKLFF.